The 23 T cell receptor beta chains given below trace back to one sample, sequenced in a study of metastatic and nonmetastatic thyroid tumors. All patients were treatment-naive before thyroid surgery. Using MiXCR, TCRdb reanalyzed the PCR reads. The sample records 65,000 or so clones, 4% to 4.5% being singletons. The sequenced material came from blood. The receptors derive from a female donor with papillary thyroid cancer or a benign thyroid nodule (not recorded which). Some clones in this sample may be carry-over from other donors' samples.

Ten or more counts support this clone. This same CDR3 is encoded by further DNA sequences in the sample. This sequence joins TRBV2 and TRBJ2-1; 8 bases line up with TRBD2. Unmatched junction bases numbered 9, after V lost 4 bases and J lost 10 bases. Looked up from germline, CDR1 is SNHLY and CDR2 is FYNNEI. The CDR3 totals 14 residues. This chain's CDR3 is CASSGYGTRQEQFF. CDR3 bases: TGTGCCAGCAGTGGGTACGGGACTAGGCAAGAGCAGTTCTTC.

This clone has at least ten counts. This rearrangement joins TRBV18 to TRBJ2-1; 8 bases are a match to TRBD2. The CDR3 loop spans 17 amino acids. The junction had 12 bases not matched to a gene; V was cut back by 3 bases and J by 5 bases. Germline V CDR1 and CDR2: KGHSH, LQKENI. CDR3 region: CASSPRREAGGHNEQFF. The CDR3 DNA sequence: TGTGCCAGCTCACCCAGGAGGGAGGCGGGAGGACACAATGAGCAGTTCTTC.

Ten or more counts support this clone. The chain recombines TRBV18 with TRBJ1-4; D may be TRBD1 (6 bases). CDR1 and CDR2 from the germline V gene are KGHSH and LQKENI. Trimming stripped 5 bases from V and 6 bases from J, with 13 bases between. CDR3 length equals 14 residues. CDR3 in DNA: TGTGCCAGCTCAACGACAGGTGGAGATGAAAAACTGTTTTTT. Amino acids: CASSTTGGDEKLFF.

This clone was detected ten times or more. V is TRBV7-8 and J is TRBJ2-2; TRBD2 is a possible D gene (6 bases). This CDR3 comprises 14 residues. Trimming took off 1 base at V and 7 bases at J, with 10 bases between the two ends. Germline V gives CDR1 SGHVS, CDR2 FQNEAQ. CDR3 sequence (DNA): TGTGCCAGCAGCTTAGTGACTAGTGGCGGGGAGCTGTTTTTT. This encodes CASSLVTSGGELFF.

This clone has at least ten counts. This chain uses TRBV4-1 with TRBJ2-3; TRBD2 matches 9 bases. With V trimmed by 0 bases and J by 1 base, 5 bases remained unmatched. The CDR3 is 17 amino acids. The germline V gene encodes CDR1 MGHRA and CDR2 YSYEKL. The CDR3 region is CASSQDFSGSGTDTQYF. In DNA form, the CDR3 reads TGCGCCAGCAGCCAAGATTTTAGCGGGAGTGGCACAGATACGCAGTATTTT.

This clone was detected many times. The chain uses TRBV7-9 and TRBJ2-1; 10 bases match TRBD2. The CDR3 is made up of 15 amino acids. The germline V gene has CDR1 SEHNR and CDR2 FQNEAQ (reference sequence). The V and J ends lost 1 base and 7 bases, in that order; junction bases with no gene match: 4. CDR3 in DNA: TGTGCCAGCAGCTTAGGGACTAGCGGCCGGAATGAGCAGTTCTTC. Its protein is CASSLGTSGRNEQFF.

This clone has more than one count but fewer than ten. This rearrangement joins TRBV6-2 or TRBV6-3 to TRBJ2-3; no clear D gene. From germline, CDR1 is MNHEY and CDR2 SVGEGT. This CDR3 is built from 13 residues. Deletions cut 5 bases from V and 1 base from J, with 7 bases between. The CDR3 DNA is TGTGCCAGCAGTGACCGCGGCACAGATACGCAGTATTTT. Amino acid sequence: CASSDRGTDTQYF.

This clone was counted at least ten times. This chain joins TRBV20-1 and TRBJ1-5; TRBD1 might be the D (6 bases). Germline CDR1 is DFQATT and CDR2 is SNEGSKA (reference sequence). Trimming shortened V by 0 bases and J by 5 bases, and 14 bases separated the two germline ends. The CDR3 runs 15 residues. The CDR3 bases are TGCAGTGCTAGAGATCCCAGGGGTTTCGATCAGCCCCAGCATTTT. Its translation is CSARDPRGFDQPQHF.

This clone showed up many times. CDR3 coding DNA: TGTGCCAGCAGCTTAGGTAGCGGGCCCGGACGGGGCACAGATACGCAGTATTTT. It specifies CASSLGSGPGRGTDTQYF. The J gene is TRBJ2-3, the V gene TRBV7-9; 7 bases are shared with TRBD2. Germline CDR1 is SEHNR and CDR2 is FQNEAQ (reference sequence). The V segment lost 1 base and the J segment 1 base; nucleotides outside the gene matches: 11. The CDR3 runs to 18 residues.

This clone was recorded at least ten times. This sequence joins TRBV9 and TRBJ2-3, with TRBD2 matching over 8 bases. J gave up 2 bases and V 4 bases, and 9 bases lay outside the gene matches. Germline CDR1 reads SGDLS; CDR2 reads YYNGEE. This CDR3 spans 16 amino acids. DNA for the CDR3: TGTGCCAGCAGCCCCGGGGTTAGCGGGATCACAGATACGCAGTATTTT. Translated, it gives CASSPGVSGITDTQYF. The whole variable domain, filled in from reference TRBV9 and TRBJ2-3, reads DSGVTQTPKHLITATGQRVTLRCSPRSGDLSVYWYQQSLDQGLQFLIQYYNGEERAKGNILERFSAQQFPDLHSELNLSSLELGDSALYFCASSPGVSGITDTQYFGPGTRLTVL.

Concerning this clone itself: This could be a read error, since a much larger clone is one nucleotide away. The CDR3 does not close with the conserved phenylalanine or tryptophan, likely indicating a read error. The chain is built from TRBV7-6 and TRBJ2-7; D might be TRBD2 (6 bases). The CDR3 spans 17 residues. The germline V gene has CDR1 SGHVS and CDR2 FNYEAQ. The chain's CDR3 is CASSKHRDSSKNYGQYC. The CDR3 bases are TGTGCCAGCAGCAAACACCGGGACTCATCAAAGAACTACGGGCAGTACTGC.

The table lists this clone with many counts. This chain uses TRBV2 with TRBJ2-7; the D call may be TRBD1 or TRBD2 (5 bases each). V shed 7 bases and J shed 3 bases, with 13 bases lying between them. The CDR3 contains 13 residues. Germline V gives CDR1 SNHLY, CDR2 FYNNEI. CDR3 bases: TGTGCCAGCAATTCAGGGAGCTTCTACGAGCAGTACTTC. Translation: CASNSGSFYEQYF.

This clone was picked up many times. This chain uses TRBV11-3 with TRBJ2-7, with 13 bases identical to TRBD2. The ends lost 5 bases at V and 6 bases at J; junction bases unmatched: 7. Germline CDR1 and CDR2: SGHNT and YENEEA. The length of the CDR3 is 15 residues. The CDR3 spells CASSPLAGGFREQYF. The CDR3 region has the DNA TGTGCCAGCAGCCCACTAGCGGGAGGGTTCCGCGAGCAGTACTTC.

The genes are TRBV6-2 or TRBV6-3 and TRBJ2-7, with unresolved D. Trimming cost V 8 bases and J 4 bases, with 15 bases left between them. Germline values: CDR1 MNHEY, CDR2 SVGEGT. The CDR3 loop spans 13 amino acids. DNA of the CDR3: TGTGCCAGCGGACGGTATGGTATGTACGAGCAGTACTTC. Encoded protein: CASGRYGMYEQYF.

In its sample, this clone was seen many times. CDR3 sequence (DNA): TGCAGTGCTAGGCCAGGGCAGGGTAGTAATCAGCCCCAGCATTTT. It is translated as CSARPGQGSNQPQHF. J is TRBJ1-5 and V is TRBV20-1, with D tentatively TRBD1 (5 bases). V gave up 3 bases and J gave up 4 bases, with 16 bases separating them. CDR3 length: 15 residues. CDR1 DFQATT and CDR2 SNEGSKA come from the germline V gene (reference sequence).

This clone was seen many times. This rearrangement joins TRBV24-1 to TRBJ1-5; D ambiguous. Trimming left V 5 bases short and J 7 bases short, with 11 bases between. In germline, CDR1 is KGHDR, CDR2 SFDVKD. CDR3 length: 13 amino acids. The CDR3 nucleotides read TGTGCCACCAGTGGAGGCAGCGGACAGCCCCAGCATTTT. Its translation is CATSGGSGQPQHF.

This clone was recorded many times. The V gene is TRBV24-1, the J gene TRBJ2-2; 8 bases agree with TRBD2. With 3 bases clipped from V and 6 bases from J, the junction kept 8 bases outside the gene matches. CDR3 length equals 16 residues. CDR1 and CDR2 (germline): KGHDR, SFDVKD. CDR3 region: CATSDPGLEPPGELFF. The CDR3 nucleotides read TGTGCCACCAGTGATCCGGGACTAGAACCGCCCGGGGAGCTGTTTTTT.

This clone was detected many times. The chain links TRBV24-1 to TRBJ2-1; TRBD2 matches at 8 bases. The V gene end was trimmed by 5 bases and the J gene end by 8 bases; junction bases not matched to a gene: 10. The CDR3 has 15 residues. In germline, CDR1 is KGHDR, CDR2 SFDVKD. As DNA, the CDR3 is TGTGCCACCAGTGGAATGGCGGGAGGCCTTGATGAGCAGTTCTTC. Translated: CATSGMAGGLDEQFF.

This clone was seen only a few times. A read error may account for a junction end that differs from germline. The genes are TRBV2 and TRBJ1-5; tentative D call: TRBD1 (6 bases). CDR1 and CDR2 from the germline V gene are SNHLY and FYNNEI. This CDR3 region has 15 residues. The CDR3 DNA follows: TGTGCCAGCATAAACAGGGCCTATAGCGATCAGCCCCAGCATTTT. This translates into CASINRAYSDQPQHF. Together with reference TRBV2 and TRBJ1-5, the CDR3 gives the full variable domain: EPEVTQTPSHQVTQMGQEVILRCVPISNHLYFYWYRQILGQKVEFLVSFYNNEISEKSEIFDDQFSVERPDGSNFTLKIRSTKLEDSAMYFCASINRAYSDQPQHFGDGTRLSIL.

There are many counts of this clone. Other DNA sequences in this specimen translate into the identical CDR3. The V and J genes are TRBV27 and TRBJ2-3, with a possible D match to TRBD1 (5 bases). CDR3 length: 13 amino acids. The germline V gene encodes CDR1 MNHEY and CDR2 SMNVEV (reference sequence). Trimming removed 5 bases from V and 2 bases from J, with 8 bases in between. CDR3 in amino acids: CASSLGATDTQYF. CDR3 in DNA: TGTGCCAGCAGTCTAGGGGCCACAGATACGCAGTATTTT.

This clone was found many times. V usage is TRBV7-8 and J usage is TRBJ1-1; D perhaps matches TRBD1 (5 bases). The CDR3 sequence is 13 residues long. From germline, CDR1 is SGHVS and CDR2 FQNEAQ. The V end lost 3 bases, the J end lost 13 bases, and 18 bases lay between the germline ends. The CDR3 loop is CASSFARTGGVFF. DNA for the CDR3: TGTGCCAGCAGCTTTGCGCGAACGGGGGGAGTTTTCTTT.

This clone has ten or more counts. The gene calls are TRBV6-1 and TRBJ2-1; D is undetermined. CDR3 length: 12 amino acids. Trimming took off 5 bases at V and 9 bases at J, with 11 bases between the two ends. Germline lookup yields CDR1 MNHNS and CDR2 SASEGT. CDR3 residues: CASSSFYGEQFF. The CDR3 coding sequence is TGTGCCAGCAGTTCCTTTTACGGTGAGCAGTTCTTC.

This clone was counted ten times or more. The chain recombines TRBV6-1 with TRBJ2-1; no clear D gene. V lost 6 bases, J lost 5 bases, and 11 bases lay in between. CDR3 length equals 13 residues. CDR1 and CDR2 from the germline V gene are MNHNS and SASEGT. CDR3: CASSYGRDNEQFF. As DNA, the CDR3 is TGTGCCAGCAGCTATGGACGCGACAATGAGCAGTTCTTC.